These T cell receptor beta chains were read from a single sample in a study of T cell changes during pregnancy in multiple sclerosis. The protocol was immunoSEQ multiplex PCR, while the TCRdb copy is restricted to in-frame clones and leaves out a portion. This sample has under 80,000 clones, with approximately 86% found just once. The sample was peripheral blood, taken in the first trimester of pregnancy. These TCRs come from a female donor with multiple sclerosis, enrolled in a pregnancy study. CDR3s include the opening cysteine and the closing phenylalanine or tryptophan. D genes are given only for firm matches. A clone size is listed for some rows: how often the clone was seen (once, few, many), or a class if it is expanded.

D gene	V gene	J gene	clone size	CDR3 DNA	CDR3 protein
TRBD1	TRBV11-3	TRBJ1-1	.	TGTGCCAGCAGCTTAGACGGACAGGGGGCTGAAGCTTTCTTT	CASSLDGQGAEAFF
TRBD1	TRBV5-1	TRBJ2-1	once	TGCGCCAGCAGCACTGACAGGGGCTCCTACAATGAGCAGTTCTTC	CASSTDRGSYNEQFF
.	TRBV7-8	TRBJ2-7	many	TGTGCCAGCAGCTTAGAGGCCAGGTCCTACGAGCAGTACTTC	CASSLEARSYEQYF
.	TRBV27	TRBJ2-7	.	TGTGCCAGCAGTTTAAGGACCTCTGCGGGTGAGCAGTACTTC	CASSLRTSAGEQYF
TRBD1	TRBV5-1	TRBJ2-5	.	TGCGCCAGCAGCCCCCTACAGGGGATGGAAGAGACCCAGTACTTC	CASSPLQGMEETQYF
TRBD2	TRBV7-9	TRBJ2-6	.	TGTGCCAGCAGCCCCGGGACTAGCGGGCACTCTGGGGCCAACGTCCTGACTTTC	CASSPGTSGHSGANVLTF
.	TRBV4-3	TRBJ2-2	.	TGCGCCAGCAGCCAAGAGAGTAGTAGTGCGAACGGGGAGCTGTTTTTT	CASSQESSSANGELFF
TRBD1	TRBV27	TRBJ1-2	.	TGTGCCAGCAGTCCCAGGACAGGGGGTTATGGCTACACCTTC	CASSPRTGGYGYTF
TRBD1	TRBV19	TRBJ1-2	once	TGTGCCAGTACCTCACAGGGGGCAGAGGGCTACACCTTC	CASTSQGAEGYTF
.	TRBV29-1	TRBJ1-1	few	TGCAGCGTTGATCTTGGCAGGGAAGCTTTCTTT	CSVDLGREAFF
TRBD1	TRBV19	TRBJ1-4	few	TGTGCCAGTAGTATGGGCGGGACAGATAATGAAAAACTGTTTTTT	CASSMGGTDNEKLFF
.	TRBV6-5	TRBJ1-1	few	TGTGCCAGCAATCTACAGGGTACCACTGAAGCTTTCTTT	CASNLQGTTEAFF
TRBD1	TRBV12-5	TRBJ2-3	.	TGTGCTAGTGGTTTGAACCTTCAGGGGGCTCTGAGGGATACGCAGTATTTT	CASGLNLQGALRDTQYF
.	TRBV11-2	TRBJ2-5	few	TGTGCCAGCAGCTTAGGACAGAAGGTCCAAGAGACCCAGTACTTC	CASSLGQKVQETQYF
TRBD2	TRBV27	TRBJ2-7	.	TGTGCCAGCCGTAGGCTAGCGGGAGGGATCTCCTACGAGCAGTACTTC	CASRRLAGGISYEQYF
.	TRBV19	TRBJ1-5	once	TGTGCCAGTAGTATCACCACGGGTCAGCCCCAGCATTTT	CASSITTGQPQHF
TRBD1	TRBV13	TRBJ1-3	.	TGTGCCAGCAGCTCGGACAGGGGGAATGGAAACACCATATATTTT	CASSSDRGNGNTIYF
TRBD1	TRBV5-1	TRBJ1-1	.	TGCGCCAGCAGCTTGGAGGAGGGGGCGAACACTGAAGCTTTCTTT	CASSLEEGANTEAFF
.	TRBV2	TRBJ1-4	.	TGTGCCAGCGAGTGGGTGGGGCGTAAACTGTTTTTT	CASEWVGRKLFF
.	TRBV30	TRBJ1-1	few	TGTGCCTGGAGTAGTACTCTGAACACTGAAGCTTTCTTT	CAWSSTLNTEAFF
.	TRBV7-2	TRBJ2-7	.	TGTGCCAGCACCTTTAATTTCGGGACATACCTGTACGAGCAGTACTTC	CASTFNFGTYLYEQYF
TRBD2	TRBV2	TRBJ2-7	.	TGTGCCAGCAGCCAACCGGGACTAGGATCCTACGAGCAGTACTTC	CASSQPGLGSYEQYF
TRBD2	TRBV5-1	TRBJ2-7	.	TGCGCCAGCAGCTTGGCCATAGGGCTAGCGGGCTACGAGCAGTACTTC	CASSLAIGLAGYEQYF
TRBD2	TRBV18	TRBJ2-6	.	TGTGCCAGCTCACCAGGGGGTGCGGGGGGACCCTCTGGGGCCAACGTCCTGACTTTC	CASSPGGAGGPSGANVLTF
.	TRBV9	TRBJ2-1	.	TGTGCCAGCAGCGTACGAGGTGGTCCGCCGGGACACGAGGGGAAGGAGCAGTTCTTC	CASSVRGGPPGHEGKEQFF
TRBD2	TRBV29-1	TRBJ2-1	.	TGCAGCGTCCGGACTAGCGGGATCAATGAGCAGTTCTTC	CSVRTSGINEQFF
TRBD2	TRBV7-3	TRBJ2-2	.	TGTGCCAGCAGCCCGACTAGCGGGGAGGACGGGGAGCTGTTTTTT	CASSPTSGEDGELFF
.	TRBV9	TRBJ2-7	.	TGTGCCAGCAGCTCAACGGGGGCCTACGAGCAGTACTTC	CASSSTGAYEQYF
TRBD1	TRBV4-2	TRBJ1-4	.	TGTGCCAGCAGCCAACAAGGTGGCAGGGGGAGAAAAAAACTGTTTTTT	CASSQQGGRGRKKLFF
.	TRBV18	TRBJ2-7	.	TGTGCCAGCCGGGGGTACTACGAGCAGTACTTC	CASRGYYEQYF
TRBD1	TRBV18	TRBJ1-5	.	TGTGCCAGCTCACAAGGGACAGGGGGCGAACGGCCCCAGCATTTT	CASSQGTGGERPQHF
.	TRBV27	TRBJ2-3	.	TGTGCCAGCAGTTTTTCGTTCACAGATACGCAGTATTTT	CASSFSFTDTQYF
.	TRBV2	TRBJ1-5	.	TGTGCCAGCAGCATCACAACAGGGAGCGGGGATAGCAATCAGCCCCAGCATTTT	CASSITTGSGDSNQPQHF
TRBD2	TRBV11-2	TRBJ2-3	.	TGTGCCAGCAGCTCTGGGGGGGGGACGGATACGCAGTATTTT	CASSSGGGTDTQYF
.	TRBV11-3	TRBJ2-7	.	TGTGCCAGCAGCTCTCGGGACAAAGCCTACGAGCAGTACTTC	CASSSRDKAYEQYF
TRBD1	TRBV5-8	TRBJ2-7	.	TGTGCCAGCAGCCCGGGACAGGGCGGTTACGAGCAGTACTTC	CASSPGQGGYEQYF
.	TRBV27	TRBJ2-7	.	TGTGCCAGCAGTTATAGCGGACCTGACTACGAGCAGTACTTC	CASSYSGPDYEQYF
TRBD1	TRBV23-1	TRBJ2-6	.	TGCGCCAGCCTCACCCGGGACAGGGAGTGCGCTGGGGCCAACGTCCTGACTTTC	CASLTRDRECAGANVLTF
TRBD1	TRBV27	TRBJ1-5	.	TGTGCCAGCAAGGAGTGGACAGGGATGGGGAGCAATCAGCCCCAGCATTTT	CASKEWTGMGSNQPQHF
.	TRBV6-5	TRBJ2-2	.	TGTGCCAGCAGTTACTCCAACGCGGGAAGCGTCGGGGAGCTGTTTTTT	CASSYSNAGSVGELFF
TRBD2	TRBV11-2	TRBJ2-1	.	TGTGCCAGCAGCTTAGCACCTAGCGGAAACAATGAGCAGTTCTTC	CASSLAPSGNNEQFF
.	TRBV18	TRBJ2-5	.	TGTGCCAGCTCACTGTCCCGGGAGACCCAGTACTTC	CASSLSRETQYF
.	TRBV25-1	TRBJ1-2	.	TGTGCCAGCAGTGGGGGATTGGAGGACCGAGGATCCCTTGGCTACACCTTC	CASSGGLEDRGSLGYTF
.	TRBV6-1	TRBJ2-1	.	TGTGCCAGCAGGGTACTAAAGGGGGAATCCAATGAGCAGTTCTTC	CASRVLKGESNEQFF
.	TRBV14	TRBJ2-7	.	TGTGCCAGCAGCCCGCTGGGGCAGGGTGGCGAGCAGTACTTC	CASSPLGQGGEQYF
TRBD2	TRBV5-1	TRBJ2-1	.	TGCGCCAGCAGCGACACTAGCGGGAGTTTGTATGAGCAGTTCTTC	CASSDTSGSLYEQFF